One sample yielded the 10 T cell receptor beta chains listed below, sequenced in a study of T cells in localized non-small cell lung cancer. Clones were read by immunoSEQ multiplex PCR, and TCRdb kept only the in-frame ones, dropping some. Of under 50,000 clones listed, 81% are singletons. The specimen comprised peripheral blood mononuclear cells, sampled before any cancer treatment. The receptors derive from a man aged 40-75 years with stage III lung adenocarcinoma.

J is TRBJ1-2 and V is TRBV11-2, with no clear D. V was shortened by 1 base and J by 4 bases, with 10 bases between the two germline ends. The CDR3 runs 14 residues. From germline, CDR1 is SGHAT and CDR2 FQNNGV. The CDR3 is CASSLGDGSYGYTF. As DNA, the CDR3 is TGTGCCAGCAGCTTAGGAGACGGGTCCTATGGCTACACCTTC.

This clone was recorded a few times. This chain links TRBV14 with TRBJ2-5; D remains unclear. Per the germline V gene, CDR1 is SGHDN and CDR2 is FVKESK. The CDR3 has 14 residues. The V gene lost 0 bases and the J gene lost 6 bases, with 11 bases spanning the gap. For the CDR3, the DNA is TGTGCCAGCAGCCAAGAGGTTGGTTTAAAGACCCAGTACTTC. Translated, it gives CASSQEVGLKTQYF.

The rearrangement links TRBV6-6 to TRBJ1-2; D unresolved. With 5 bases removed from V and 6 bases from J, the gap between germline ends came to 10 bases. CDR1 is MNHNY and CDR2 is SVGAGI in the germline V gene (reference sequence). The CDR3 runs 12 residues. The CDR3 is CASSRAGDGYTF. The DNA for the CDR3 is TGTGCCAGCAGTCGCGCCGGGGATGGCTACACCTTC.

The CDR3 here is CATAGGGAPETQYF. The CDR3 DNA reads as TGCGCCACCGCGGGAGGCGGGGCCCCAGAGACCCAGTACTTC. V is TRBV10-2 and J is TRBJ2-5; 8 nucleotides match TRBD2. The CDR3 sequence is 14 residues long. V lost 10 bases and J lost 4; bases outside the gene matches: 11. Per germline, CDR1 WSHSY and CDR2 SAAADI.

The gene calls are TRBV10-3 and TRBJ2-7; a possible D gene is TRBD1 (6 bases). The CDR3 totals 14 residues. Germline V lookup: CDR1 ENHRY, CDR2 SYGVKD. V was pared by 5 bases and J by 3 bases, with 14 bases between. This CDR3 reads CAISRRQDFYEQYF. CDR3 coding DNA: TGTGCCATCAGTAGGAGACAGGACTTCTACGAGCAGTACTTC.

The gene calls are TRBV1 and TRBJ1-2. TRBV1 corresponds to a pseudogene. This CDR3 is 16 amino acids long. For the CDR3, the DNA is TGCACCAGCAGAGGGTTATGTTTGCGAAAGACCTATGGCTACACCTTC. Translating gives CTSRGLCLRKTYGYTF.

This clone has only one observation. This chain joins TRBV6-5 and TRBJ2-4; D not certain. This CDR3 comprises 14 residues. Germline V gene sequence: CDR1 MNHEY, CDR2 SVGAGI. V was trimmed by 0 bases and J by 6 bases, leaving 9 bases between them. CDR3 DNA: TGTGCCAGCAGTTACTCGGATGACACAAACATTCAGTACTTC. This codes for CASSYSDDTNIQYF.

The CDR3 nucleotides are TGTGCCATCAGTGAGTGGGGAGGCTCTGGAAACACCATATATTTT. Its translation is CAISEWGGSGNTIYF. The rearrangement joins TRBV10-3 to TRBJ1-3; D gene ambiguous. Germline CDR1 is ENHRY and CDR2 is SYGVKD. V was cut by 1 base and J by 0 bases, with 7 bases left in between. The CDR3 contains 15 residues.

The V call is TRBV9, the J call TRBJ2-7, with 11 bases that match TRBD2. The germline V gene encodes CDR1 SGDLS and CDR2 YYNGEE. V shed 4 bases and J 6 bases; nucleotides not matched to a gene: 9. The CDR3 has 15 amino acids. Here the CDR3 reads CASSPFSGGAAEQYF. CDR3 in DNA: TGTGCCAGCAGCCCATTTAGCGGGGGGGCCGCCGAGCAGTACTTC. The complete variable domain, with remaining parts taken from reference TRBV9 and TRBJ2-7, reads DSGVTQTPKHLITATGQRVTLRCSPRSGDLSVYWYQQSLDQGLQFLIQYYNGEERAKGNILERFSAQQFPDLHSELNLSSLELGDSALYFCASSPFSGGAAEQYFGPGTRLTVT.

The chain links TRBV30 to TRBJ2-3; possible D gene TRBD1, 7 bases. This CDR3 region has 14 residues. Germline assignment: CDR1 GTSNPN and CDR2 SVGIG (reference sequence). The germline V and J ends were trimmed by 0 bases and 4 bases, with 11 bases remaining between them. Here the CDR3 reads CAWSVGGGSDTQYF. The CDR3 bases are TGTGCCTGGAGTGTCGGAGGGGGCTCAGATACGCAGTATTTT.